This paragraph covers one T cell receptor (beta chain) sequence. The antigen remains undetermined. The data originate from a study of blood T cells in healthy people across ages. Notes on the study in general: Compared with aged donors, long-lived donors showed fewer expanded clones, suggesting selection.

A J-beta primer mix and a sample-barcoded 5' primer were used in a second PCR of roughly 6 to 11 cycles. TCRdb recomputed calls from the 5' RACE reads with MiXCR, one row per CDR3 protein. The sample records around 600,000 distinct CDR3 sequences, roughly 48% being singletons. Germline lookup yields CDR1 DFQATT and CDR2 SNEGSKA (reference sequence). After removal of 6 bases from V and 8 bases from J, the junction contained 13 bases not matched to a gene. This CDR3 has 14 amino acids. Input material: blood. This sequence originates from a man at least 80 years old in good health. This chain joins TRBV20-1 and TRBJ1-2, with 9 bases that match TRBD1. The CDR3 loop reads CSAGGQGNRVGYTF. The DNA of the CDR3 is TGCAGTGCAGGTGGACAGGGGAATCGAGTGGGCTACACCTTC.